This entry lists 7 T cell receptor beta chains sequenced from one sample in a study of blood T cell repertoires in COVID-19. Produced via immunoSEQ multiplex PCR; TCRdb's table is partial and in-frame only. The top ten clones hold 15% to 20% of a sample with approximately 100,000 clones, around 84% of them seen once. The material sequenced was peripheral blood. These receptors came from a woman between 55 and 75 years old with acute or convalescent COVID-19.

This clone was recorded at least ten times. The chain joins TRBV19 to TRBJ2-7; the D gene is possibly TRBD1 (6 bases). The V and J ends lost 10 bases and 3 bases respectively, with 16 bases between them. Germline V gives CDR1 LNHDA, CDR2 SQIVND (reference sequence). This CDR3 is built from 13 residues. In DNA, the CDR3 is TGTGCCACCCAACCCCCAGGGGACTACGAGCAGTACTTC. It is translated as CATQPPGDYEQYF.

The chain employs TRBV30 and TRBJ2-7, with D possibly being TRBD1 (5 bases). V gave up 5 bases and J gave up 4 bases, with 9 bases separating them. The CDR3 totals 11 residues. Germline V gene lookup returns CDR1 GTSNPN and CDR2 SVGIG (reference sequence). The CDR3 is CAWQGAYEQYF. The DNA for the CDR3 is TGTGCCTGGCAGGGCGCGTACGAGCAGTACTTC. The variable domain in full, with the rest retrieved from reference TRBV30 and TRBJ2-7, is SQTIHQWPATLVQPVGSPLSLECTVEGTSNPNLYWYRQAAGRGLQLLFYSVGIGQISSEVPQNLSASRPQDRQFILSSKKLLLSDSGFYLCAWQGAYEQYFGPGTRLTVT.

This rearrangement joins TRBV20-1 to TRBJ1-2; no clear D. V dropped 6 bases and J dropped 7 bases, with 12 bases sitting between them. The CDR3 has 11 amino acids. From germline, CDR1 is DFQATT and CDR2 SNEGSKA (reference sequence). The CDR3 sequence: CSAWVLGGYTF. CDR3 in DNA: TGCAGTGCGTGGGTCCTAGGTGGCTACACCTTC.

The count of this clone is one. The chain joins TRBV15 to TRBJ1-4; possibly TRBD1 for D (5 bases). The V gene's germline CDR1 is LNHNV and CDR2 YYDKDF (reference sequence). Trimming took 4 bases from V and 2 from J, leaving 8 bases between them. This CDR3 region has 14 residues. The CDR3, as DNA: TGTGCCACCAGCATTCGGGGGACTAATGAAAAACTGTTTTTT. Its translation is CATSIRGTNEKLFF.

This sequence joins TRBV2 and TRBJ2-3; 9 nucleotides agree with TRBD2. Looked up from germline, CDR1 is SNHLY and CDR2 is FYNNEI. V gave up 8 bases and J gave up 6 bases; unmatched junction bases: 12. CDR3 length equals 15 residues. Written as DNA, the CDR3 is TGTGCCAGCTCACTAGCGGGCCCCCTCTCCGATACGCAGTATTTT. It yields the protein CASSLAGPLSDTQYF.

DNA for the CDR3: TGTGCCAGCAGCTTAGGCAGGGTAAACAATGAGCAGTTCTTC. Translating it yields CASSLGRVNNEQFF. The chain carries TRBV7-2 and TRBJ2-1; D is perhaps TRBD1 (5 bases). Germline values: CDR1 SGHTA, CDR2 FQGNSA. Trimming left V 1 base short and J 5 bases short, with 9 bases between. The CDR3 runs 14 residues.

The chain combines TRBV2 with TRBJ2-1; a weak D match, TRBD1 (6 bases). The CDR3 is 13 amino acids. From germline, CDR1 is SNHLY and CDR2 FYNNEI. Trimming pared 10 bases from V and 3 bases from J, leaving 13 bases between. CDR3 sequence (DNA): TGTGCCAACTCCAGGGGCCGCTACAATGAGCAGTTCTTC. It translates to CANSRGRYNEQFF. Full variable domain (outside the CDR3, taken from reference TRBV2 and TRBJ2-1): EPEVTQTPSHQVTQMGQEVILRCVPISNHLYFYWYRQILGQKVEFLVSFYNNEISEKSEIFDDQFSVERPDGSNFTLKIRSTKLEDSAMYFCANSRGRYNEQFFGPGTRLTVL.